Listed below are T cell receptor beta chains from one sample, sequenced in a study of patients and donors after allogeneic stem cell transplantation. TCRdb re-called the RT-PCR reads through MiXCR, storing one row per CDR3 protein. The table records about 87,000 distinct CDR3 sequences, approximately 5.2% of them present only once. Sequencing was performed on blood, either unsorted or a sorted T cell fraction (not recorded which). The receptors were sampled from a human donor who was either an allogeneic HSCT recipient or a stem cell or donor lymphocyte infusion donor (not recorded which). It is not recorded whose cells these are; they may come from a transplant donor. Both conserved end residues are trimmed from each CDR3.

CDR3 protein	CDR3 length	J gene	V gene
ASSPRGTTLSYEQY	14	TRBJ2-7	TRBV4-1
ASSLDHRGSGNTIY	14	TRBJ1-3	TRBV9
ASSFSARNTEAF	12	TRBJ1-1	TRBV27
ASSLVRGLNQPQH	13	TRBJ1-5	TRBV7-2
ASCESRNTIY	10	TRBJ1-3	TRBV2
ASSRSGTSNEQF	12	TRBJ2-1	TRBV18
ASKGAPSTDTQY	12	TRBJ2-3	TRBV28
ASSSLGETQY	10	TRBJ2-5	TRBV6-5
ASQFGNLQETQY	12	TRBJ2-5	TRBV28
SASSPLLSPQH	11	TRBJ1-5	TRBV20-1
ASSSRGQGANVLT	13	TRBJ2-6	TRBV5-4
ASSSSLNTEAF	11	TRBJ1-1	TRBV19
ASSPPVRDGELF	12	TRBJ2-2	TRBV11-3
AWSPMGGRKNIQY	13	TRBJ2-4	TRBV30
ASSTRQGASDEQY	13	TRBJ2-7	TRBV19